What follows describes a single TCR beta chain. This sample is part of a study of human T cells and chemical hapten exposure. The time point is: healthy volunteer bleed at 6 weeks. Extraction yielded total RNA from whole blood (unfractionated). The library put unique molecular identifiers onto individual cDNA molecules. MiXCR, applied by TCRdb to the RACE reads, yields one record per CDR3 protein. The table records approximately 79,000 distinct CDR3 sequences, roughly 8.6% of them present only once. The material sequenced was whole blood. The TCR sequence derives from a male donor in good health. Some clones in this sample may be carry-over from other donors' samples.

CDR3 loop: CASSRTGPPYTDTQYF. CDR3 DNA: TGTGCCAGCAGTCGGACAGGGCCTCCTTACACAGATACGCAGTATTTT. The V gene is TRBV2, the J gene TRBJ2-3; 8 bases are shared with TRBD1. Trimming took 5 bases from V and 2 from J; bases not matched to a gene: 9. Germline assignment: CDR1 SNHLY and CDR2 FYNNEI. There are 16 residues in the CDR3.